This T cell receptor beta chain is drawn from a study of blood T cells in healthy people across ages. Germline loops: CDR1 DFQATT, CDR2 SNEGSKA (reference sequence). CDR3 length equals 15 residues. On this clonotype: Its antigen remains unidentified.

Study-level results: Unsorted PBMCs prevented conclusive naive versus antigen-experienced comparison. Older age went with lower TCR beta diversity per million T cells, in a roughly linear way.

The authors ran a second PCR of roughly 6 to 11 cycles using a sample-barcoded 5' primer and a J-beta primer mix. MiXCR, applied by TCRdb to the 5' RACE reads, yields one record per CDR3 protein. The table includes about 670,000 distinct CDR3 sequences, over 40% detected once. This TCR was sampled from an elderly woman in good health. The specimen sequenced was blood. The chain uses TRBV20-1 and TRBJ2-5; D is ambiguous. The J call could be wrong; TRBJ2-7 is a better fit for the DNA end. The DNA of the CDR3 is TGCAGTGCTAGAGATTTTGGCAGAGAGACCTACGAGCAGTACTTC. Its translation is CSARDFGRETYEQYF.